This TCR beta chain appears in the sequencing data of a study of blood T cells in healthy people across ages. The length of the CDR3 is 14 residues. CDR1 is LNHDA and CDR2 is SQIVND in the germline V gene (reference sequence). V shed 6 bases and J shed 5 bases, with 16 bases lying between them. Concerning this clonotype itself: Its specificity is unknown.

Then a second PCR, running about 7 to 11 cycles, was carried out with a sample-barcoded 5' primer and a J-beta primer mix. TCRdb processed the 5' RACE reads anew with MiXCR; each CDR3 protein has one entry. The sample lists approximately 1.5 million distinct CDR3 sequences, 30% to 40% occurring once. Overall study results and limits: Measured against age, TCR beta diversity per million T cells decreased in a roughly linear manner.

The source of this sequence is a woman in her 30s in good health. What was sequenced was blood. J is TRBJ1-2 and V is TRBV19; no clear D. The CDR3 protein is CASRILEGSYGYTF. As DNA, the CDR3 is TGTGCCAGTAGGATACTCGAGGGTTCGTATGGCTACACCTTC.